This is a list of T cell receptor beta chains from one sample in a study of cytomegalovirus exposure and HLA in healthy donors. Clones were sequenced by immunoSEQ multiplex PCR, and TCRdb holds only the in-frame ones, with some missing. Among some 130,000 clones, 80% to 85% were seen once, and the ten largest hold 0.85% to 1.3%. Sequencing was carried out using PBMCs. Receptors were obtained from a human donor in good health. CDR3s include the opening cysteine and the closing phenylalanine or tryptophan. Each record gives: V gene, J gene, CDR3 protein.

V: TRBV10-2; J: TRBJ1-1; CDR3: CASSVGRDTEAFF
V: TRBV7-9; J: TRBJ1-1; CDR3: CASSLDGGDLNTEAFF
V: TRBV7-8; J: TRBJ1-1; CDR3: CASSLSPAGNTEAFF
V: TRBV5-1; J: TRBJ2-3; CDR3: CASNRPSEGQGSDTQYF
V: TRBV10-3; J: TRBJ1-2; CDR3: CAISDFFFSNYGYTF
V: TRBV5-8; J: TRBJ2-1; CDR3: CASSPTGMGEQFF
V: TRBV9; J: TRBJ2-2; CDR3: CASTPGLVPLGELFF
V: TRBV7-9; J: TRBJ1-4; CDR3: CASSGGLQGGTKKLFF
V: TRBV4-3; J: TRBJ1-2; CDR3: CASSQEDTAYGYTF
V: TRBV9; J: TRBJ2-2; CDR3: CASSVVGAGELFF
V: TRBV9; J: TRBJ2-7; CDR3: CASSVGTGPLQYF
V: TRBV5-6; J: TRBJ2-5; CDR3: CASSSERGRQETQYF
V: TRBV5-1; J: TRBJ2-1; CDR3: CASSLGLGAAGEQFF
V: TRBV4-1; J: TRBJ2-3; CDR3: CASSHYGRGAGTDTQYF
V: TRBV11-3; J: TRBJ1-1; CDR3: CASSSDRDTEAFF
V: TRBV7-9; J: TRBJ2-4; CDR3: CASSLWTGTAKNIQYF
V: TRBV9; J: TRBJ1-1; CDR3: CASSVKTGANTEAFF
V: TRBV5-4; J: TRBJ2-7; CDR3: CASSLDTGSYEQYF
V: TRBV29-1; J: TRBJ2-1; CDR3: CSGVLGPSYNEQFF
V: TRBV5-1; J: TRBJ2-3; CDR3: CASSLRTSTLSDTQYF
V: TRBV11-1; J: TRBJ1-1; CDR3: CASSLLAGNTEAFF
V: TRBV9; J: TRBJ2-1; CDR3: CASSATTSGGPSYNEQFF
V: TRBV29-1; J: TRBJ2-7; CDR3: CSVEEGNEQYF
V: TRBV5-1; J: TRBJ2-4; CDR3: CASSPTGGSIQYF
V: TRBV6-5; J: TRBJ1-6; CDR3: CASSYVAVPLSPLHF
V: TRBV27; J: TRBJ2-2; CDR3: CASQDRGYTGEPFF
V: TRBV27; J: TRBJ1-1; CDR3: CASSLSISRTEAFF
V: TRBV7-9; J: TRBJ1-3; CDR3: CASIPDTGNTIYF
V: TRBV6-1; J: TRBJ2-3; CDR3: CASRSSGTDTQYF
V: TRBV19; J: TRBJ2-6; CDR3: CASGKPTGANVLTF
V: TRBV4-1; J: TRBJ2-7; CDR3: CARFGGQRPYEQYF
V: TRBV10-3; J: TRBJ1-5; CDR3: CAIRDTRNQPQHF
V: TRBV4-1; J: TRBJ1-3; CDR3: CASSRGQGAISGNTIYF
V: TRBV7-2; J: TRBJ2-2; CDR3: CAGVVAGFTGELFF
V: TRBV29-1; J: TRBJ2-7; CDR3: CSVAGQSVEQYF
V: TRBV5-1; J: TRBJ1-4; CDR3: CASSFAGTTEKLFF
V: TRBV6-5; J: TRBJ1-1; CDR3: CASSEDRVLTKAFF
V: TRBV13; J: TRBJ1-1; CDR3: CASSLGGRNTEAFF
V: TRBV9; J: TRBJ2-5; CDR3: CASSSGDQETQYF
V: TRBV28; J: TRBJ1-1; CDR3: CASSPSSTEFTEAFF
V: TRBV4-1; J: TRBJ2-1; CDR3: CASSPRRTEQFF
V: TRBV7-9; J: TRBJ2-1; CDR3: CASSLMASGDNEQFF
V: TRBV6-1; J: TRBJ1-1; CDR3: CASSEMGHENTEAFF
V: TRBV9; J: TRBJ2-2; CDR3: CASSVDFLAGSTGELFF
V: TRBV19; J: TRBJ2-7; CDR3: CASSPPIEGGEQYF
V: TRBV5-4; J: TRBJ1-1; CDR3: CASRYSGTGFESDTEAFF
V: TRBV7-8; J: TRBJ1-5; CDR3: CASSLRQGSGYSNQPQHF
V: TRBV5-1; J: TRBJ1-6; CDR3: CASSLAQGIANSPLHF
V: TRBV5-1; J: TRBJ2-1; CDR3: CASSLHQGASEQFF
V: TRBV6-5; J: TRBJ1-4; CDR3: CASSFGGSSNEKLFF
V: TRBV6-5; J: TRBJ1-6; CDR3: CASSWDREDNSPLHF
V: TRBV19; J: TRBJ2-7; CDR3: CASSIGLANYEQYF
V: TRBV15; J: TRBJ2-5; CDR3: CATSRDLGGPTRDF
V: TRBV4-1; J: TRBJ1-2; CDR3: CASSQIVPIYGYTF
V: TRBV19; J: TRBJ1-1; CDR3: CASIVGGENTEAFF
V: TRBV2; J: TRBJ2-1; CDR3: CASSELAGSNEQFF
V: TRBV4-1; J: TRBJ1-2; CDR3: CASSQEAGTGSGGYTF